Presented here are 26 T cell receptor beta chains from one specimen sequenced in a study of cytomegalovirus exposure and HLA in healthy donors. PCR involved 60 Vbeta and 13 Jbeta primers. Here immunoSEQ multiplex PCR was the method, and the copy in TCRdb shows in-frame clones only, minus some. The repertoire has under 150,000 clones, about 71% of them found once; the top ten carry roughly 2.7%. Sample: PBMCs. The receptor set was obtained from a woman aged 55-69 years in good health and CMV-seropositive.

The V gene is TRBV6-1, the J gene TRBJ2-7; 7 bases fit TRBD1. Germline V gene lookup returns CDR1 MNHNS and CDR2 SASEGT. The CDR3 extends over 13 amino acids. V shed 5 bases, J shed 6 bases, and the junction held 7 bases outside the gene matches. In nucleotides, the CDR3 is TGTGCCAGCAGTCAGGGGGTATCGGGCGAGCAGTACTTC. Protein sequence: CASSQGVSGEQYF.

The chain couples TRBV7-8 to TRBJ2-7, with 7 bases lining up with TRBD2. Germline V gives CDR1 SGHVS, CDR2 FQNEAQ. CDR3 size: 14 residues. Trimming at V came to 5 bases and at J to 1 base, leaving 5 bases not matched to a gene. The CDR3 DNA follows: TGTGCCAGCAGCCCCGGCGGGGGTTCCTACGAGCAGTACTTC. Translated: CASSPGGGSYEQYF. Drawing the rest from reference TRBV7-8 and TRBJ2-7, the complete variable domain is GAGVSQSPRYKVAKRGQDVALRCDPISGHVSLFWYQQALGQGPEFLTYFQNEAQLDKSGLPSDRFFAERPEGSVSTLKIQRTQQEDSAVYLCASSPGGGSYEQYFGPGTRLTVT.

This sequence joins TRBV7-2 and TRBJ1-2; possibly TRBD1 for D (5 bases). CDR3 length: 15 amino acids. Germline V gives CDR1 SGHTA, CDR2 FQGNSA. The V end lost 4 bases, the J end lost 3 bases, and 15 bases lay between the germline ends. The CDR3 loop reads CASSSRAGYDYGYTF. The DNA for the CDR3 is TGTGCCAGCAGCTCACGGGCAGGGTATGACTATGGCTACACCTTC.

The rearrangement links TRBV7-3 to TRBJ2-2; weak D call: TRBD1 (5 bases). Trimming pared 5 bases from V and 3 bases from J, leaving 7 bases between. Per the germline V gene, CDR1 is SGHTA and CDR2 is FQGTGA. CDR3 length: 13 residues. The CDR3 DNA is TGTGCCAGCAGCCGACAGTACACCGGGGAGCTGTTTTTT. Translating gives CASSRQYTGELFF.

This clone was observed a handful of times. V gene TRBV6-6 combines with J gene TRBJ1-2, with 9 bases aligning to TRBD1. CDR1 is MNHNY and CDR2 is SVGAGI in the germline V gene (reference sequence). The CDR3 length is 15 residues. V gave up 7 bases and J gave up 4 bases; unmatched junction bases: 10. CDR3: CASTYGGQGGYGYTF. CDR3 DNA sequence: TGTGCCAGCACCTACGGGGGACAGGGTGGCTATGGCTACACCTTC.

This sequence joins TRBV29-1 and TRBJ2-5; 11 positions match TRBD2. The CDR3 extends over 15 amino acids. The germline gives CDR1 SQVTM, CDR2 ANQGSEA. The trim removed 5 bases at V and 5 bases at J, leaving 10 bases unmatched. This CDR3 is CSVSSGGAVGETQYF. CDR3 DNA sequence: TGCAGCGTTAGTAGCGGGGGGGCGGTCGGGGAGACCCAGTACTTC.

The chain combines TRBV7-8 with TRBJ1-4, with a tentative D call TRBD1 (6 bases). Germline V gene sequence: CDR1 SGHVS, CDR2 FQNEAQ. CDR3 size: 20 residues. V was trimmed by 1 base and J by 7 bases, leaving 28 bases between them. The CDR3 nucleotides are TGTGCCAGCAGCTTAGTAGGGGGACCTAGATTCGCGGAGCTCAGTGAAAAACTGTTTTTT. This codes for CASSLVGGPRFAELSEKLFF.

The chain carries TRBV2 and TRBJ2-2, with D possibly being TRBD1 (5 bases). CDR1 and CDR2 (germline): SNHLY, FYNNEI. V lost 2 bases, J lost 4 bases, and 11 bases lay in between. This CDR3 is built from 15 residues. The CDR3 sequence: CASSELVDITGELFF. Here the CDR3 DNA reads TGTGCCAGCAGTGAATTAGTGGACATCACCGGGGAGCTGTTTTTT.

The V gene is TRBV6-1, the J gene TRBJ2-1; the match to TRBD2 covers 8 bases. Trimming took 5 bases from V and 3 from J; bases not matched to a gene: 6. Germline V gene lookup returns CDR1 MNHNS and CDR2 SASEGT. This CDR3 contains 15 residues. The DNA of the CDR3 is TGTGCCAGCAGTCGGGGGGGCTCCTACTACAATGAGCAGTTCTTC. This codes for CASSRGGSYYNEQFF.

This clone has a handful of counts. The chain combines TRBV6-5 with TRBJ1-1; D gene ambiguous. V was clipped by 2 bases and J by 0 bases, with 7 bases between them. This CDR3 has 14 amino acids. Germline V gene sequence: CDR1 MNHEY, CDR2 SVGAGI. The CDR3 DNA is TGTGCCAGCAGTTACGGCCAGTTGAACACTGAAGCTTTCTTT. Translated: CASSYGQLNTEAFF.

V and J are TRBV9 and TRBJ1-3; D unresolved. The CDR3 spans 14 residues. The V gene's germline CDR1 is SGDLS and CDR2 YYNGEE. Between the trimmed V and J ends, which lost 6 bases and 4 bases, there was a span of 14 bases. The DNA of the CDR3 is TGTGCCAGCACCAAAGCACGTTCCGGAAACACCATATATTTT. Translation gives CASTKARSGNTIYF.

The CDR3 reads CSARPTSGEQYF. DNA of the CDR3: TGCAGCGCTCGCCCGACTAGCGGCGAGCAGTACTTC. This rearrangement joins TRBV29-1 to TRBJ2-7; the match to TRBD2 covers 9 bases. J lost 6 bases, V lost 7 bases, and 7 bases had no gene match. Germline assignment: CDR1 SQVTM and CDR2 ANQGSEA. This CDR3 comprises 12 residues.

DNA for the CDR3: TGCGCCAGCAGCTTCGGACAGGGAGGATCCTACGAGCAGTACTTC. Its translation is CASSFGQGGSYEQYF. V and J are TRBV4-1 and TRBJ2-7, with 8 bases matching TRBD1. V lost 5 bases to trimming and J lost 1 base; unmatched junction nucleotides: 7. The germline gives CDR1 MGHRA, CDR2 YSYEKL. CDR3 length equals 15 residues.

The chain couples TRBV5-1 to TRBJ2-5, with D tentatively TRBD2 (6 bases). The CDR3 has 15 residues. Germline CDR1 reads SGHRS; CDR2 reads YFSETQ. The V end was cut by 3 bases, the J end by 1 base, with 13 bases between. The CDR3: CASSSGRGSQETQYF. For the CDR3, the DNA is TGCGCCAGCAGCTCCGGGCGGGGCTCCCAAGAGACCCAGTACTTC.

The chain combines TRBV9 with TRBJ2-3, with 7 bases matching TRBD2. The junction had 4 bases not matched to a gene; V was cut back by 3 bases and J by 6 bases. CDR1 is SGDLS, CDR2 YYNGEE, per germline. The CDR3 is 13 residues long. The CDR3 DNA reads as TGTGCCAGCAGCGCCATGGGAGGGGATACGCAGTATTTT. This translates into CASSAMGGDTQYF.

This clone was recorded once. The junction departs from the called germline gene at one end, perhaps through a read error. The chain is built from TRBV6-6 and TRBJ2-7, with TRBD1 matching over 9 bases. Germline CDR1 reads MNHNY; CDR2 reads SVGAGI (reference sequence). The CDR3 consists of 15 residues. The CDR3 DNA reads as TGTGCCAGCAGCTCCATACAGGGGGCCATCTACGGGCAGTACTTC. It yields the protein CASSSIQGAIYGQYF.

This clone came up a few times. The V call is TRBV5-4, the J call TRBJ1-2, with TRBD1 matching 8 bases. Germline V CDR1 and CDR2: SGHNT, YYREEE (reference sequence). There are 16 residues in the CDR3. With V trimmed by 3 bases and J by 1 base, 8 bases remained unmatched. This CDR3 is CASSSTGGGLNYGYTF. The CDR3 DNA reads TGTGCCAGCAGCTCCACAGGGGGGGGTCTTAACTATGGCTACACCTTC.

The rearrangement links TRBV4-1 to TRBJ2-5, with 7 bases that match TRBD2. The germline gives CDR1 MGHRA, CDR2 YSYEKL. The trim removed 0 bases at V and 3 bases at J, leaving 7 bases unmatched. The CDR3 sequence is 16 residues long. CDR3 sequence (DNA): TGCGCCAGCAGCCAAGAAGCCCCGAGCGGGAAAGAGACCCAGTACTTC. As protein: CASSQEAPSGKETQYF.

V and J are TRBV18 and TRBJ1-4; 8 bases are shared with TRBD1. The CDR3 sequence is 14 residues long. Trimming cost V 3 bases and J 8 bases; bases outside gene matches: 5. Per germline, CDR1 KGHSH and CDR2 LQKENI. This chain's CDR3 is CASSPVGQGEKLFF. DNA of the CDR3: TGTGCCAGCTCACCCGTAGGACAGGGCGAAAAACTGTTTTTT.

J is TRBJ1-1 and V is TRBV5-1; D not resolved. V was cut by 0 bases and J by 7 bases, with 7 bases left in between. Looked up from germline, CDR1 is SGHRS and CDR2 is YFSETQ. The CDR3 sequence is 12 residues long. This chain's CDR3 is CASSLGPREAFF. For the CDR3, the DNA is TGCGCCAGCAGCTTGGGTCCCCGTGAAGCTTTCTTT.

V usage is TRBV6-5 and J usage is TRBJ1-1; 8 positions agree with TRBD1. CDR1 is MNHEY, CDR2 SVGAGI, per germline. Losses at the gene ends were 6 bases for V and 4 bases for J; bases not matched to a gene: 7. The CDR3 extends over 14 amino acids. CDR3 sequence: CASRKSTGGTEAFF. As DNA, the CDR3 is TGTGCCAGCAGAAAAAGTACAGGGGGCACTGAAGCTTTCTTT.

This clone was counted once. The CDR3 DNA reads TGTGCCAGCAGTTACCAAAGCGGGCCGGCCGGGGAGCTGTTTTTT. Translating it yields CASSYQSGPAGELFF. The chain joins TRBV6-5 to TRBJ2-2, with D perhaps matching TRBD2 (6 bases). Trimming removed 2 bases from V and 6 bases from J, with 13 bases in between. This CDR3 is built from 15 residues. Germline CDR1 MNHEY, CDR2 SVGAGI.

This clone was detected once. The V call is TRBV7-8, the J call TRBJ2-1, with 8 bases aligning to TRBD2. Looked up from germline, CDR1 is SGHVS and CDR2 is FQNEAQ. The CDR3 has 15 residues. Trimming removed 1 base from V and 5 bases from J; junction bases left unmatched: 4. CDR3 in amino acids: CASSLGAGGNNEQFF. CDR3 coding DNA: TGTGCCAGCAGCTTAGGGGCGGGGGGTAACAATGAGCAGTTCTTC.

The chain is built from TRBV19 and TRBJ2-1; 10 positions agree with TRBD2. The germline CDR1 and CDR2 sequences are LNHDA and SQIVND (reference sequence). With V trimmed by 5 bases and J by 7 bases, 5 bases remained unmatched. This CDR3 contains 14 residues. CDR3: CASSSLAGRNEQFF. Here the CDR3 DNA reads TGTGCCAGTAGTTCACTAGCGGGGAGGAATGAGCAGTTCTTC.

This clone was seen just once. The chain has TRBV4-1 and TRBJ2-3, with 7 bases identical to TRBD1. V shed 6 bases and J 2 bases; nucleotides not matched to a gene: 5. The length of the CDR3 is 14 residues. Germline V gene sequence: CDR1 MGHRA, CDR2 YSYEKL. The CDR3 DNA is TGCGCCAGCAGTCGACAGGGCCCCACAGATACGCAGTATTTT. It yields the protein CASSRQGPTDTQYF.

The rearrangement uses TRBV5-4 and TRBJ2-7; weak D call: TRBD2 (5 bases). Germline V lookup: CDR1 SGHNT, CDR2 YYREEE (reference sequence). This CDR3 region has 16 residues. Trimming removed 0 bases at V and 0 bases at J, with 13 bases between. As DNA, the CDR3 is TGTGCCAGCAGCTTGGGGTCTAGCAGGAGCTCCTACGAGCAGTACTTC. It encodes CASSLGSSRSSYEQYF.